Below are 8 T cell receptor beta chains sequenced from a single sample in a study of T-cell memory formation after mild COVID-19. TCRdb recomputed calls from the 5' RACE reads with MiXCR, one row per CDR3 protein. The sample holds around 250,000 distinct CDR3 sequences, roughly 9.4% seen once. The sequenced material came from PBMCs or a T cell subset sorted from them (not recorded which). The source is a man younger than 35 who had mild COVID-19 (a few samples of this study predate the infection). Cell type and time point are not known.

The sample holds many counts of this clonotype. The gene calls are TRBV7-9 and TRBJ2-5; D is unresolved. V lost 3 bases and J lost 2, with 10 bases in between. Germline CDR1 SEHNR, CDR2 FQNEAQ (reference sequence). The CDR3 length is 14 residues. CDR3 residues: CASSFRRDQETQYF. In DNA form, the CDR3 reads TGTGCCAGCAGCTTCCGGCGAGATCAAGAGACCCAGTACTTC.

The chain links TRBV18 to TRBJ1-1, with 7 bases that match TRBD1. After removal of 5 bases from V and 4 bases from J, the junction contained 10 bases not matched to a gene. This CDR3 is 15 amino acids long. Germline CDR1 is KGHSH and CDR2 is LQKENI. The CDR3 spells CASSVQGQLSTEAFF. In nucleotides, the CDR3 is TGTGCCAGCTCAGTCCAGGGACAGCTGAGCACTGAAGCTTTCTTT.

This chain uses TRBV6-5 with TRBJ2-2; D is uncertain. The CDR3 contains 14 residues. Germline CDR1 reads MNHEY; CDR2 reads SVGAGI. The V and J ends lost 1 base and 0 bases respectively, with 3 bases between them. The CDR3 DNA follows: TGTGCCAGCAGTTACTATTCGAACACCGGGGAGCTGTTTTTT. It codes for CASSYYSNTGELFF.

This clonotype was seen ten or more times. This rearrangement joins TRBV10-1 to TRBJ2-7; weak D call: TRBD1 (5 bases). CDR3 length: 9 amino acids. V lost 9 bases and J lost 6, with 6 bases in between. Germline CDR1 reads WNHNN; CDR2 reads SYGVQD (reference sequence). CDR3 in DNA: TGCGCCAGAGGGGTCGAGCAGTACGTC. Its protein is CARGVEQYV.

The genes are TRBV6-5 and TRBJ1-1; D call uncertain. This CDR3 spans 14 amino acids. V gave up 4 bases and J gave up 4 bases, with 13 bases separating them. From germline, CDR1 is MNHEY and CDR2 SVGAGI. CDR3 DNA: TGTGCCAGCAGTTTATGGACTGGGAGCACTGAAGCTTTCTTT. Its protein product is CASSLWTGSTEAFF.

A few counts support this clonotype. V is TRBV7-9 and J is TRBJ2-7; possible D gene TRBD2, 6 bases. This CDR3 has 13 amino acids. Trimming stripped 1 base from V and 6 bases from J, with 10 bases between. The germline CDR1 and CDR2 sequences are SEHNR and FQNEAQ (reference sequence). CDR3 loop: CASSLEGGAEQYV. For the CDR3, the DNA is TGTGCCAGCAGCTTAGAAGGAGGGGCCGAGCAGTACGTC.

This clonotype was found a few times. This rearrangement joins TRBV5-1 to TRBJ2-3; TRBD2 matches at 10 bases. V lost 1 base to trimming and J lost 6 bases; unmatched junction nucleotides: 5. The CDR3 runs 15 residues. Per the germline V gene, CDR1 is SGHRS and CDR2 is YFSETQ. For the CDR3, the DNA is TGCGCCAGCAGCTTGAGTCTAGCGGGGGCCGATACGCAGTATTTT. This translates into CASSLSLAGADTQYF.

This clonotype was detected only a few times. This chain uses TRBV7-2 with TRBJ2-7, with D possibly being TRBD1 (5 bases). Germline V gene lookup returns CDR1 SGHTA and CDR2 FQGNSA. This CDR3 spans 17 amino acids. Here the CDR3 reads CASSLVEADKGLSCINV. As DNA, the CDR3 is TGTGCCAGCAGCTTAGTCGAGGCAGATAAGGGGTTAAGTTGTATAAACGTC.